This T cell receptor (beta chain) is from a study of T-cell reconstitution after alpha-beta-depleted transplantation in children. General study results and limits: Several hundred expanded graft clones reportedly supplied alpha-beta T cells about two months after transplant. One year post-transplant, T-cell counts and diversity were largely derived from T cells produced anew.

Germline V gene sequence: CDR1 LGHDT, CDR2 YNNKEL (reference sequence). Unmatched junction bases numbered 12, after V lost 4 bases and J lost 4 bases. This CDR3 region has 17 residues. This clonotype has at least ten counts. Its antigen is still unknown. Unique molecular identifiers were incorporated into the prepared TCRbeta library. TCRdb fed the PCR reads into MiXCR, producing one record per CDR3 protein. Here the sample spans approximately 110,000 distinct CDR3 sequences, approximately 22% being singletons. Sequencing was performed on PBMCs, mostly from graft donor cells, taken 180 days after TCRalphabeta/CD19-depleted stem cell transplant. The chain combines TRBV3-1 with TRBJ2-1, with 8 bases fitting TRBD1. The TCR originated in a male patient between 2 and 15 years old who had a stem cell transplant for chronic granulomatous disease, so the T cells may come from the graft donor. CDR3 loop: CASSPSPGGAGYNEQFF. Here the CDR3 DNA reads TGTGCCAGCAGCCCCAGCCCAGGGGGCGCAGGATACAATGAGCAGTTCTTC.